Shown below are 15 T cell receptor beta chains from a single sample sequenced in a study of cytotoxic CD8 clonotypes in ibrutinib-treated CLL. Repertoires were generated with immunoSEQ multiplex PCR, while TCRdb's copy carries only in-frame clones and drops some. In the table there are some 200,000 clones, nearly 80% of which are singletons. The specimen comprised PBMCs, sampled after 12 months of ibrutinib treatment. The origin of the receptors is a human donor with chronic lymphocytic leukemia.

This rearrangement joins TRBV2 to TRBJ2-3, with D uncertain. V lost 4 bases, J lost 5 bases, and 4 bases lay in between. The germline CDR1 and CDR2 sequences are SNHLY and FYNNEI. The length of the CDR3 is 11 residues. The CDR3 nucleotides read TGTGCCAGCAGTGTAGTAGATACGCAGTATTTT. Amino acid sequence: CASSVVDTQYF.

The chain is built from TRBV15 and TRBJ1-1; tentatively, D is TRBD1 (6 bases). CDR1 and CDR2 from the germline V gene are LNHNV and YYDKDF (reference sequence). The CDR3 contains 15 residues. V lost 4 bases to trimming and J lost 1 base, with 13 bases between them. The CDR3 protein is CATSNHRVGNTEAFF. The CDR3 nucleotides are TGTGCCACCAGCAACCACAGGGTCGGGAACACTGAAGCTTTCTTT.

This clone was detected only a few times. The rearrangement links TRBV5-1 to TRBJ1-5; TRBD1 might be the D (6 bases). Trimming removed 4 bases at V and 7 bases at J, with 15 bases between. CDR1 SGHRS and CDR2 YFSETQ come from the germline V gene. The CDR3 totals 14 residues. The CDR3 reads CASSPEGGAQPQHF. The CDR3 nucleotides read TGCGCCAGCAGCCCGGAGGGGGGAGCGCAGCCCCAGCATTTT.

With respect to this clone: Other DNA sequences of this sample code for an identical CDR3. The J gene is TRBJ2-3, the V gene TRBV18, with 7 nucleotides matching TRBD2. The CDR3 extends over 15 amino acids. V was clipped by 3 bases and J by 2 bases; unmatched bases: 5. Germline CDR1 reads KGHSH; CDR2 reads LQKENI. CDR3 DNA sequence: TGTGCCAGCTCACCTCTGGCGGGAGCCACAGATACGCAGTATTTT. This sequence encodes CASSPLAGATDTQYF.

The rearrangement uses TRBV2 and TRBJ2-7; D tentatively reads TRBD1 or TRBD2 (5 bases each). This CDR3 region has 13 residues. With 6 bases removed from V and 2 bases from J, the gap between germline ends came to 11 bases. The germline V gene encodes CDR1 SNHLY and CDR2 FYNNEI. The CDR3 spells CASSGTGAYEQYF. The CDR3 DNA follows: TGTGCCAGCAGCGGGACCGGGGCCTACGAGCAGTACTTC.

The rearrangement joins TRBV5-6 to TRBJ1-3; unclear D gene. CDR1 and CDR2 (germline): SGHDT, YYEEEE. The CDR3 contains 14 residues. V dropped 0 bases and J dropped 0 bases, with 4 bases sitting between them. CDR3 loop: CASSLVHSGNTIYF. The CDR3 region has the DNA TGTGCCAGCAGCTTGGTTCACTCTGGAAACACCATATATTTT.

The chain employs TRBV19 and TRBJ1-2; D gene ambiguous. The germline V gene has CDR1 LNHDA and CDR2 SQIVND (reference sequence). The CDR3 is 19 residues long. Trimming removed 8 bases from V and 0 bases from J, with 28 bases in between. The CDR3 coding sequence is TGTGCCAGTCTCAATTATCCGGGCTCTAAAAGGGTGGCTAACTATGGCTACACCTTC. Translating gives CASLNYPGSKRVANYGYTF.

The J gene is TRBJ1-2, the V gene TRBV5-4; D might be TRBD1 (6 bases). The CDR3 sequence is 17 residues long. Germline CDR1 and CDR2: SGHNT and YYREEE (reference sequence). V was shortened by 6 bases and J by 5 bases, with 26 bases between the two germline ends. The CDR3 loop reads CASTFLGHLAFVYGYTF. DNA of the CDR3: TGTGCCAGCACATTCTTGGGACACCTCGCTTTTGTATATGGCTACACCTTC.

In its sample, this clone was seen a few times. The identical CDR3 is also encoded by other nucleotide sequences in the sample. This chain joins TRBV5-1 and TRBJ2-1, with D unclear. The germline gives CDR1 SGHRS, CDR2 YFSETQ. The V end was cut by 0 bases, the J end by 1 base, with 2 bases between. The CDR3 has 13 amino acids. The CDR3 sequence is CASSLGSYNEQFF. For the CDR3, the DNA is TGCGCCAGCAGCTTGGGTTCCTACAATGAGCAGTTCTTC.

The chain couples TRBV14 to TRBJ1-2, with TRBD1 identical over 7 bases. The germline gives CDR1 SGHDN, CDR2 FVKESK. The V and J ends lost 4 bases and 4 bases, in that order; junction bases with no gene match: 3. The CDR3 consists of 13 residues. DNA of the CDR3: TGTGCCAGCAGCCCCGGGACAGCCTATGGCTACACCTTC. Encoded protein: CASSPGTAYGYTF.

This sequence joins TRBV29-1 and TRBJ2-1, with D possibly matching TRBD2 (6 bases). CDR3 length equals 14 residues. CDR1 is SQVTM and CDR2 is ANQGSEA in the germline V gene. V was cut by 4 bases and J by 6 bases, with 16 bases left in between. CDR3 sequence (DNA): TGCAGCGTTGCCGGGGTCGCAGCGGGCAATGAGCAGTTCTTC. Translating gives CSVAGVAAGNEQFF.

V usage is TRBV10-2 and J usage is TRBJ2-3; D is unresolved. The germline V gene encodes CDR1 WSHSY and CDR2 SAAADI. V lost 6 bases to trimming and J lost 5 bases, with 9 bases between them. The CDR3 is 12 residues long. CDR3 sequence: CASRTVGDTQYF. The DNA for the CDR3 is TGCGCCAGCAGAACGGTAGGAGATACGCAGTATTTT.

This chain uses TRBV7-6 with TRBJ2-3; unclear D gene. This CDR3 is 14 amino acids long. The germline gives CDR1 SGHVS, CDR2 FNYEAQ. V was shortened by 1 base and J by 2 bases, with 7 bases between the two germline ends. CDR3: CASSLDFITDTQYF. The CDR3 DNA sequence: TGTGCCAGCAGCTTAGACTTTATCACAGATACGCAGTATTTT.

The CDR3 sequence is CAWSRDRVSGANVLTF. The CDR3 DNA reads as TGTGCCTGGAGTCGAGACAGAGTCTCTGGGGCCAACGTCCTGACTTTC. The chain carries TRBV30 and TRBJ2-6, with TRBD1 as a possible D gene (5 bases). Trimming removed 2 bases at V and 0 bases at J, with 11 bases between. The CDR3 is made up of 16 amino acids. Germline CDR1 and CDR2: GTSNPN and SVGIG (reference sequence).

This sequence joins TRBV18 and TRBJ1-2; D gene uncertain. V lost 6 bases, J lost 4 bases, and 12 bases lay in between. CDR1 and CDR2 (germline): KGHSH, LQKENI. This CDR3 is 13 amino acids long. CDR3 protein: CASSLSLVYGYTF. CDR3 nucleotide sequence: TGTGCCAGCTCGCTGAGCCTAGTCTATGGCTACACCTTC.